These T cell receptor beta chains were read from a single sample in a study of glioma-infiltrating T cells after dendritic cell vaccination. The protocol was immunoSEQ multiplex PCR, while the TCRdb copy is restricted to in-frame clones and leaves out a portion. The profile shows 90,000 to 140,000 clones, roughly 90% of them singletons. Sequences were derived from blood, sampled after dendritic cell vaccination. The source is a human donor with glioblastoma. CDR3s include the opening cysteine and the closing phenylalanine or tryptophan. D genes are given only for firm matches. Expanded clones are given a class, and other clones once, few, many or no size at all.

cdr3_nt	cdr3_aa	j_call	v_call	clone_size	d_call
TGTGCCACCAGCAGAGATATGGAGACCCAGTACTTC	CATSRDMETQYF	TRBJ2-5	TRBV15	NA	NA
TGTGCCAGCAGCGAAAGGACTAGCGGGAGTATCACCGGGGAGCTGTTTTTT	CASSERTSGSITGELFF	TRBJ2-2	TRBV5-4	once	TRBD2
TGTGCCAGCAGCCCGACTAGCGGGGCCTACGAGCAGTACTTC	CASSPTSGAYEQYF	TRBJ2-7	TRBV7-3	NA	TRBD2
TGCGCCTCCCGCATCGGGAGGGCCGTCGCCGGGGAGCTGTTTTTT	CASRIGRAVAGELFF	TRBJ2-2	TRBV5-1	few	TRBD2
TGTGCCAGCAGTGCCGCGACAGGGGGCCCTGGCTACACCTTC	CASSAATGGPGYTF	TRBJ1-2	TRBV6-1	NA	TRBD1
TGCGCCAGCAGCTTGGCCGGGACAGGGAACGAGCAGTACTTC	CASSLAGTGNEQYF	TRBJ2-7	TRBV5-1	once	TRBD1
TGTGCCAGCACTGGGACACCCATGAACACTGAAGCTTTCTTT	CASTGTPMNTEAFF	TRBJ1-1	TRBV6-1	NA	NA
TGTGCCTGGACTTCGGGACTGATCGTCGAGCAGTACTTC	CAWTSGLIVEQYF	TRBJ2-7	TRBV30	NA	NA
TGTGCCAGCAGCCCGGGACAGAAGACCTACGAGCAGTACTTC	CASSPGQKTYEQYF	TRBJ2-7	TRBV5-4	NA	TRBD1
TGCGCCAGCAGTTCAAGACACGGCGTGAATGAAAAACTGTTTTTT	CASSSRHGVNEKLFF	TRBJ1-4	TRBV5-1	NA	NA
TGTGCCAGCAGTTACAATAGGGGGCCATCACCCCTCCACTTT	CASSYNRGPSPLHF	TRBJ1-6	TRBV6-5	NA	TRBD1
TGCGCCAGCAGCTTGGGACTAGCGGTTACCTACGAGCAGTACTTC	CASSLGLAVTYEQYF	TRBJ2-7	TRBV5-1	NA	TRBD2
TGTGCCAGCAGCTCAACAGGGGGTTTAGGAGAAAAACTGTTTTTT	CASSSTGGLGEKLFF	TRBJ1-4	TRBV11-3	NA	TRBD1
TGTGCCAGCAGTGACAGGGCCAACAAAGTCTCTGGGGCCAACGTCCTGACTTTC	CASSDRANKVSGANVLTF	TRBJ2-6	TRBV6-1	NA	NA
TGCAGCGTGGGGGGACAGGGGGTGCGGGGCTACACCTTC	CSVGGQGVRGYTF	TRBJ1-2	TRBV29-1	once	TRBD1
TGCGCCAGCAGCTTGGTTGAGAGCAGGAATATCGGCTACACCTTC	CASSLVESRNIGYTF	TRBJ1-2	TRBV5-1	NA	NA
TGTGCCAGCAGCCAGAGGACTAGCGGCTACAATGAGCAGTTCTTC	CASSQRTSGYNEQFF	TRBJ2-1	TRBV7-2	NA	TRBD2
TGTGCCAGCTCAACCGGGGCAACTAATGAAAAACTGTTTTTT	CASSTGATNEKLFF	TRBJ1-4	TRBV18	NA	NA
TGTGCCAGCAGCGCATCTGTTGGGACGGGGGAGGAAAAACTGTTTTTT	CASSASVGTGEEKLFF	TRBJ1-4	TRBV7-9	NA	NA
TGTGCCAGCACCCCGGCTGACAGCTCTAACTATGGCTACACCTTC	CASTPADSSNYGYTF	TRBJ1-2	TRBV6-5	NA	NA
TGCGCCAGCAGCCAAGAGGGATGGGAGGGATACAATGAGCAGTTCTTC	CASSQEGWEGYNEQFF	TRBJ2-1	TRBV4-1	NA	TRBD2
TGTGCCACCGTGGAACAGGGGGTAAATTCACCCCTCCACTTT	CATVEQGVNSPLHF	TRBJ1-6	TRBV2	NA	TRBD1
TGTGCCAGCAGCTCCGGACTCGGACAGGGGGAAAAACTGTTTTTT	CASSSGLGQGEKLFF	TRBJ1-4	TRBV7-9	NA	TRBD1
TGTGCCAGCAGCCCCCACCCCGACAGGGGGCAGTTCTTC	CASSPHPDRGQFF	TRBJ2-1	TRBV11-2	NA	TRBD1
TGTGCCAGCAGTTACTCGTCGCTAGCGGACTCCTACGAGCAGTACTTC	CASSYSSLADSYEQYF	TRBJ2-7	TRBV6-6	NA	TRBD2
TGCGCCAGCAGCCAAGGGATAGCGGCCGGGGAGCTGTTTTTT	CASSQGIAAGELFF	TRBJ2-2	TRBV4-1	NA	NA
TGTGCCAGCAGCCAAGGTAGTTTGAGGCGCGGCTATGGCTACACCTTC	CASSQGSLRRGYGYTF	TRBJ1-2	TRBV4-2	NA	NA
TGCGCCAGCAGCCGAGACCCCGGACTAGCGGGCAATGAGCAGTTCTTC	CASSRDPGLAGNEQFF	TRBJ2-1	TRBV4-1	NA	TRBD2
TGCGCCAGCAGCTTGGGACAGTCCTACGAGCAGTACTTC	CASSLGQSYEQYF	TRBJ2-7	TRBV5-1	NA	NA